This section outlines one TCR beta chain sequence together with its context. TCRdb reanalysed the 5' RACE reads using MiXCR and keeps one entry per CDR3 protein. The sample records 40,000 to 50,000 distinct CDR3 sequences, just under 6.5% being singletons. This specimen belongs to a study of T cells after yellow fever vaccination. The CDR3 extends over 11 amino acids. V lost 4 bases and J lost 12; bases outside the gene matches: 7. Germline assignment: CDR1 DFQATT and CDR2 SNEGSKA (reference sequence). The starting material was PBMCs, either bulk or a sorted T-cell subset (CD4+, CD8+, memory, or dextramer-sorted; not recorded which), obtained 45 days after the yellow fever booster vaccination. The chain carries TRBV20-1 and TRBJ1-1; 8 bases agree with TRBD1. This sequence was found in a man aged 25 to 45 who received the YFV17D yellow fever vaccine. The CDR3 loop reads CSATPGGRTFF. CDR3 DNA: TGCAGTGCTACCCCAGGGGGCCGGACTTTCTTT.